Sequencing of this T cell receptor (beta chain) was carried out in a study of shared T cell receptors in the human thymus. The CDR3 spans 16 residues. With 3 bases clipped from V and 8 bases from J, the junction kept 10 bases outside the gene matches. In germline, CDR1 is SGHAT, CDR2 FQNNGV. Generated by immunoSEQ multiplex PCR, the TCRdb table keeps only in-frame clones and is missing some. The sample lists hundreds of thousands of clones, around 87% occurring once. These data were also reused for a study on human thymus T cells. That paper states: Donation was from healthy Finnish infants who were having corrective surgery that addressed congenital heart defects.

The TCR comes from a boy younger than two with a congenital heart defect. Sequencing was done on a sample of thymocytes. The rearrangement uses TRBV11-2 and TRBJ1-4; 9 bases agree with TRBD1. The CDR3 reads CASSFAHRGLDEKLFF. The CDR3 coding sequence is TGTGCCAGCAGCTTCGCGCACAGGGGGCTGGACGAAAAACTGTTTTTT.